The rows below give T cell receptor beta chains drawn from one sample of a study of T cell changes during pregnancy in multiple sclerosis. Generated by immunoSEQ multiplex PCR, the TCRdb table keeps only in-frame clones and is missing some. The table has approximately 90,000 clones, over 80% seen once; the top ten hold approximately 2%. The sequencing here drew on peripheral blood, taken after pregnancy. The receptors stem from a female donor with multiple sclerosis, enrolled in a pregnancy study. CDR3s include the opening cysteine and the closing phenylalanine or tryptophan. A D gene is named only where the DNA matches it firmly. Not every row has a clone size; where given, it reads once, few, many or a size class.

j_call,d_call,clone_size,v_call,cdr3_aa,cdr3_nt
TRBJ2-7,TRBD2,-,TRBV10-3,CAISPLAGGISSYEQYF,TGTGCCATCAGCCCCCTAGCGGGAGGTATATCGTCCTACGAGCAGTACTTC
TRBJ1-5,-,-,TRBV4-1,CASSQDDGQSFSQPQHF,TGCGCCAGCAGCCAAGATGATGGACAATCCTTCTCGCAGCCCCAGCATTTT
TRBJ1-2,TRBD1,-,TRBV9,CASSQRTGGLNYGYTF,TGTGCCAGCAGCCAACGGACAGGGGGATTAAACTATGGCTACACCTTC
TRBJ1-3,TRBD1,-,TRBV30,CAWNRQGLGNTIYF,TGTGCCTGGAACCGACAGGGGTTGGGAAACACCATATATTTT
TRBJ1-3,-,-,TRBV4-1,CASSPTGLGISRVDTIYF,TGCGCCAGCAGCCCGACAGGTCTAGGGATTTCTAGGGTGGACACCATATATTTT
TRBJ2-3,-,once,TRBV19,CASRLVGDTQYF,TGTGCCAGTCGACTAGTTGGAGATACGCAGTATTTT
TRBJ2-1,-,-,TRBV6-5,CASSYAVGTYNEQFF,TGTGCCAGCAGTTACGCGGTCGGAACCTACAATGAGCAGTTCTTC
TRBJ1-1,-,once,TRBV5-1,CASSLGGYAEAFF,TGCGCCAGCAGCTTAGGAGGGTATGCTGAAGCTTTCTTT
TRBJ2-3,TRBD1,-,TRBV29-1,CSVARGDTQYF,TGCAGCGTTGCCAGGGGGGATACGCAGTATTTT
TRBJ2-5,-,-,TRBV28,CASSRGAETQYF,TGTGCCAGCAGCCGGGGGGCAGAGACCCAGTACTTC
TRBJ1-3,-,-,TRBV6-1,CASSLGARGNTIYF,TGTGCCAGCAGCCTGGGGGCGCGGGGAAACACCATATATTTT
TRBJ2-7,-,-,TRBV11-2,CASSLEGRGVGQYF,TGTGCCAGCAGCTTAGAAGGGCGGGGTGTTGGGCAGTACTTC